The present TCR beta chain was sequenced within a study of shared clonotypes between healthy human individuals. Study results and caveats: Donors were few, which limited the genetic and exposure-history diversity represented.

Per the germline V gene, CDR1 is SGHAT and CDR2 is FQNNGV. V lost 2 bases, J lost 3 bases, and 5 bases lay in between. The CDR3 covers 12 residues. Of note for this clone: Its antigen is not identified.

It was across several immunoSEQ plates that each subset's genomic DNA was evenly split. Using around 200 ng DNA, about 30,000 T cell genomes, the sorted-subset replicate PCRs were run. TCRdb's copy holds only in-frame clones and misses some; the assay was immunoSEQ multiplex PCR. The sample holds approximately 640,000 clones; roughly 91% are singletons and the top ten take less than 40%. Input material: memory CD8+ T cells from PBMCs. Indicated subset: CD45RO+ cells pooled with CCR7-negative TemRA cells. The chain is built from TRBV11-2 and TRBJ2-7, with D unclear. The source of this sequence is a man younger than 30 in good health. Some clones in this sample may be carry-over from other donors' samples. In DNA form, the CDR3 reads TGTGCCAGCAGCTTAATGGTCTACGAGCAGTACTTC. Translation: CASSLMVYEQYF. Full variable domain (outside the CDR3, taken from reference TRBV11-2 and TRBJ2-7): EAGVAQSPRYKIIEKRQSVAFWCNPISGHATLYWYQQILGQGPKLLIQFQNNGVVDDSQLPKDRFSAERLKGVDSTLKIQPAKLEDSAVYLCASSLMVYEQYFGPGTRLTVT.